This T cell receptor (beta chain) was captured in a study of cytomegalovirus exposure and HLA in healthy donors. On this clone itself: What it binds is unknown.

PCR primers comprised 60 Vbeta and 13 Jbeta primers. Sequencing was performed with immunoSEQ multiplex PCR; in TCRdb, only in-frame clones are kept and a portion is missing. The sample holds a few hundred thousand clones, around 80% seen once. General study points: Among TCR sequences, most were rare, though some public TCRs appeared in many donors. It has been reported that TCR beta sequences accurately predicted the HLA-A and HLA-B alleles of most subjects.

The CDR3 contains 15 residues. Trimming took off 9 bases at V and 4 bases at J, with 19 bases between the two ends. Germline CDR1 MNHEY, CDR2 SMNVEV (reference sequence). The clonotype was recovered from a girl aged 2 to 9 in good health and CMV-seronegative. V gene TRBV27 combines with J gene TRBJ2-1, with D possibly being TRBD2 (5 bases). Source material: PBMCs. The CDR3: CASSLTGILYNEQFF. CDR3 bases: TGTGCCAGTTCCCTGACGGGAATCCTTTACAATGAGCAGTTCTTC.